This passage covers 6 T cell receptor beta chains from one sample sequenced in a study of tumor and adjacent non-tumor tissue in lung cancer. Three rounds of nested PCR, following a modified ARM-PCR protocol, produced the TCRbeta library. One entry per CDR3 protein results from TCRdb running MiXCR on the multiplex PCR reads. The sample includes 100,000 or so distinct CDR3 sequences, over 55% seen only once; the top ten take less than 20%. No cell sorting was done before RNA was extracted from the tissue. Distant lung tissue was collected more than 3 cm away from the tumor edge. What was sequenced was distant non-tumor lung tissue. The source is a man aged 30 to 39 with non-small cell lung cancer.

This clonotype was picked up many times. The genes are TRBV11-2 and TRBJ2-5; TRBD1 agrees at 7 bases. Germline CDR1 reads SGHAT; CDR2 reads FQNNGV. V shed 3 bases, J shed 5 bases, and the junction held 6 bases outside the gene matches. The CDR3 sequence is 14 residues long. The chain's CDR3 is CASSLGRGYETQYF. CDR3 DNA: TGTGCCAGCAGCTTGGGCAGGGGGTACGAGACCCAGTACTTC.

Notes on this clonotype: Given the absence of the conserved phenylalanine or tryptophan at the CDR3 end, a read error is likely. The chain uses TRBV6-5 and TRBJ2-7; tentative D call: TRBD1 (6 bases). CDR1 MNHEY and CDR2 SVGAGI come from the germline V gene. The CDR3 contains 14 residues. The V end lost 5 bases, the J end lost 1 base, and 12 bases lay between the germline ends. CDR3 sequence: CASSHRTASYEQYL. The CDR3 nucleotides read TGTGCCAGCAGTCACCGGACAGCTTCCTACGAGCAGTACTTA.

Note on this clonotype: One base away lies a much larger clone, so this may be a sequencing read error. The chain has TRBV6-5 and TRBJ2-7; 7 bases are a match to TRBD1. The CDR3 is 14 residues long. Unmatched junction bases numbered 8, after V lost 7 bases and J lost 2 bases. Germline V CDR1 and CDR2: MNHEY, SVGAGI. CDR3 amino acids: CASKTGTAPYEQYF. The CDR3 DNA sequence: TGTGCCAGCAAGACCGGGACAGCTCCCTACGAGCAGTACTTC.

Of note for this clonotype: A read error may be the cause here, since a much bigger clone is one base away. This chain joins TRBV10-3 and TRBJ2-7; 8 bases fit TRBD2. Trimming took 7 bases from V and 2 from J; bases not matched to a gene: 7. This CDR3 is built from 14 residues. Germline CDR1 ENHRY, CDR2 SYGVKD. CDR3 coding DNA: TGTGCCATCAACCCGAGACTAGCGACCTACGAGCAGTACTTC. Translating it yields CAINPRLATYEQYF.

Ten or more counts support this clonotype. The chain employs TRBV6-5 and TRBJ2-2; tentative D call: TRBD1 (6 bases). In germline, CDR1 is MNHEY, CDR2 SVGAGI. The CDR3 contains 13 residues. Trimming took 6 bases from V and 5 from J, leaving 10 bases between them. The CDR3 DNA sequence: TGTGCCAGCAGCTACAGGGAGACCGGGGAGCTGTTTTTT. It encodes CASSYRETGELFF.

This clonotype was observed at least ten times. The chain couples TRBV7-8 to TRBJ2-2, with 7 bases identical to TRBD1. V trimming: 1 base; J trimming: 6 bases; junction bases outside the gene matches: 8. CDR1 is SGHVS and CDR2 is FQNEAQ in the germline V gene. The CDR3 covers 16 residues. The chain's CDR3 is CASSLEGAASPGELFF. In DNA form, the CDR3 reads TGTGCCAGCAGCTTAGAGGGGGCAGCGAGCCCCGGGGAGCTGTTTTTT.